Shown below are 18 T cell receptor beta chains from a single sample sequenced in a study of cytomegalovirus exposure and HLA in healthy donors. A multiplex PCR was run with 60 Vbeta primers and 13 Jbeta primers. Only in-frame clones appear in the TCRdb table, and some are missing; sequencing was by immunoSEQ multiplex PCR. This sample carries 200,000 to 250,000 clones, approximately 81% of them seen once, and the ten largest clones take roughly 7.4%. Source material: PBMCs. The receptor source for this set is a woman aged 60-75 years in good health and CMV-seropositive.

Here the CDR3 reads CASSLAYEQYF. CDR3 DNA: TGTGCCAGCAGCCTTGCCTACGAGCAGTACTTC. The chain links TRBV5-4 to TRBJ2-7; D remains ambiguous. The CDR3 is 11 residues long. Germline CDR1 and CDR2: SGHNT and YYREEE (reference sequence). Trimming stripped 4 bases from V and 2 bases from J, with 4 bases between.

This sequence joins TRBV7-3 and TRBJ2-5; TRBD2 matches at 7 bases. Per germline, CDR1 SGHTA and CDR2 FQGTGA. Trimming at V came to 2 bases and at J to 1 base, leaving 7 bases not matched to a gene. The CDR3 length is 16 residues. The CDR3: CASSLGGLVGQETQYF. In DNA form, the CDR3 reads TGTGCCAGCAGCTTAGGAGGACTAGTTGGCCAAGAGACCCAGTACTTC.

V and J are TRBV11-2 and TRBJ1-1, with 7 bases identical to TRBD1. J lost 10 bases, V lost 5 bases, and 13 bases had no gene match. This CDR3 has 14 residues. Germline values: CDR1 SGHAT, CDR2 FQNNGV. The CDR3 DNA is TGTGCCAGCAGCAAACCCCTCGGAGGGGGCGTAGCTTTCTTT. As protein: CASSKPLGGGVAFF.

The rearrangement uses TRBV5-6 and TRBJ2-5; TRBD1 aligns across 7 bases. J was trimmed by 5 bases and V by 3 bases; bases with no gene match: 4. The CDR3 runs to 13 residues. Germline-derived CDR1 and CDR2 are SGHDT and YYEEEE. The CDR3 reads CASSSGDSETQYF. The CDR3 DNA follows: TGTGCCAGCAGCTCTGGGGACAGTGAGACCCAGTACTTC.

The rearrangement uses TRBV6-5 and TRBJ1-1, with D possibly TRBD1 on 5 matching bases. Trimming removed 8 bases from V and 4 bases from J, with 8 bases in between. Germline assignment: CDR1 MNHEY and CDR2 SVGAGI. The CDR3 totals 11 residues. The CDR3 loop is CASLRGTEAFF. Written as DNA, the CDR3 is TGTGCCAGCCTAAGGGGCACTGAAGCTTTCTTT.

The genes are TRBV6-5 and TRBJ1-3; no definite D call. This CDR3 region has 15 residues. Germline V gives CDR1 MNHEY, CDR2 SVGAGI. With 2 bases removed from V and 0 bases from J, the gap between germline ends came to 8 bases. The DNA of the CDR3 is TGTGCCAGCAGTTACAGCGAAGCCTCTGGAAACACCATATATTTT. It encodes CASSYSEASGNTIYF.

The chain uses TRBV5-1 and TRBJ2-1; D not certain. The CDR3 consists of 13 residues. V was cut by 2 bases and J by 7 bases, with 10 bases left in between. Germline V gene data show CDR1 as SGHRS and CDR2 as YFSETQ. The CDR3 reads CASSFRIGNEQFF. The CDR3 region has the DNA TGCGCCAGCAGCTTTCGGATCGGGAATGAGCAGTTCTTC.

This clone showed up just once. CDR3 region: CASSSLRLAGDNEQFF. CDR3 nucleotide sequence: TGTGCCAGCAGCTCGTTAAGACTAGCGGGAGACAATGAGCAGTTCTTC. The chain links TRBV7-9 to TRBJ2-1, with TRBD2 matching 12 bases. The V gene end was trimmed by 4 bases and the J gene end by 5 bases; junction bases not matched to a gene: 6. Germline lookup yields CDR1 SEHNR and CDR2 FQNEAQ (reference sequence). The CDR3 is 16 amino acids.

This clone was picked up one time. The rearrangement uses TRBV5-1 and TRBJ1-4; no definite D call. Trimming shortened V by 3 bases and J by 7 bases, and 10 bases separated the two germline ends. This CDR3 contains 13 residues. Germline V gene sequence: CDR1 SGHRS, CDR2 YFSETQ. The CDR3, as DNA: TGCGCCAGCAGCTACCGAGGAGTTGAAAAACTGTTTTTT. It codes for CASSYRGVEKLFF.

V and J are TRBV30 and TRBJ2-2; no definite D call. V was clipped by 2 bases and J by 6 bases, with 13 bases between them. Germline-derived CDR1 and CDR2 are GTSNPN and SVGIG (reference sequence). CDR3 length: 14 residues. The CDR3 protein is CAWSIGLLAGELFF. CDR3 nucleotide sequence: TGTGCCTGGAGTATCGGTCTGCTGGCCGGGGAGCTGTTTTTT.

This sequence joins TRBV11-1 and TRBJ1-1; a weak D match, TRBD1 (5 bases). CDR3 length equals 17 residues. Trimming took 4 bases from V and 0 from J, leaving 18 bases between them. The V gene's germline CDR1 is SGHAT and CDR2 FQDESV (reference sequence). The CDR3 loop is CASSSGGRARMNTEAFF. Here the CDR3 DNA reads TGTGCCAGCAGCTCGGGGGGGAGGGCACGGATGAACACTGAAGCTTTCTTT.

The chain combines TRBV7-9 with TRBJ2-7; D might be TRBD2 (6 bases). The CDR3 contains 14 residues. Trimming cost V 3 bases and J 5 bases, with 14 bases left between them. The germline CDR1 and CDR2 sequences are SEHNR and FQNEAQ (reference sequence). CDR3 DNA: TGTGCCAGCAGCTTGAACGGGAGATCGGACGAGCAGTACTTC. It yields the protein CASSLNGRSDEQYF. Variable domain in full (rest from reference TRBV7-9 and TRBJ2-7): DTGVSQNPRHKITKRGQNVTFRCDPISEHNRLYWYRQTLGQGPEFLTYFQNEAQLEKSRLLSDRFSAERPKGSFSTLEIQRTEQGDSAMYLCASSLNGRSDEQYFGPGTRLTVT.

The V call is TRBV15, the J call TRBJ1-2, with TRBD1 as a possible D gene (6 bases). The CDR3 contains 14 residues. V shed 0 bases and J shed 9 bases, with 14 bases lying between them. CDR1 and CDR2 (germline): LNHNV, YYDKDF (reference sequence). The DNA of the CDR3 is TGTGCCACCAGCAGAGAAATACAGGGTGAACGCTACACCTTC. It translates to CATSREIQGERYTF.

The chain has TRBV9 and TRBJ2-7, with TRBD2 matching 7 bases. The CDR3 is 16 amino acids. From germline, CDR1 is SGDLS and CDR2 YYNGEE. With 7 bases clipped from V and 0 bases from J, the junction kept 13 bases outside the gene matches. The CDR3 protein is CASSSGAGLSSYEQYF. The CDR3 DNA reads TGTGCCAGCTCGAGTGGGGCGGGACTAAGCTCCTACGAGCAGTACTTC.

The chain joins TRBV12-5 to TRBJ1-5; possibly TRBD1 for D (6 bases). CDR3 length: 15 residues. V lost 4 bases to trimming and J lost 6 bases, with 16 bases between them. Germline V gene data show CDR1 as LGHNT and CDR2 as FRNRAP. The CDR3 DNA sequence: TGTGCTAGTGGTTCGGTGCCGGGGGGCATTCAGCCCCAGCATTTT. This translates into CASGSVPGGIQPQHF.

In its sample, this clone was seen a few times. The chain carries TRBV5-1 and TRBJ1-1; D might be TRBD1 (5 bases). The length of the CDR3 is 14 residues. Germline assignment: CDR1 SGHRS and CDR2 YFSETQ. Trimming shortened V by 3 bases and J by 0 bases, and 9 bases separated the two germline ends. Written as DNA, the CDR3 is TGCGCCAGCAGCTATCGACAGATGAACACTGAAGCTTTCTTT. It yields the protein CASSYRQMNTEAFF.

The table lists this clone with a count of one. This sequence joins TRBV2 and TRBJ2-7; 10 nucleotides match TRBD1. The germline V gene encodes CDR1 SNHLY and CDR2 FYNNEI. J gave up 5 bases and V 8 bases, and 15 bases lay outside the gene matches. The CDR3 sequence is 16 residues long. Here the CDR3 DNA reads TGTGCCAGCCTTACGGTTTCCGGGACAGGGGTTGACGAGCAGTACTTC. Translating it yields CASLTVSGTGVDEQYF.

The chain employs TRBV19 and TRBJ2-6, with 8 bases fitting TRBD1. The CDR3 totals 16 residues. V shed 7 bases, J shed 3 bases, and the junction held 8 bases outside the gene matches. Germline V lookup: CDR1 LNHDA, CDR2 SQIVND (reference sequence). Here the CDR3 reads CASTWQGARGANVLTF. For the CDR3, the DNA is TGTGCCAGTACATGGCAGGGGGCGCGTGGGGCCAACGTCCTGACTTTC.